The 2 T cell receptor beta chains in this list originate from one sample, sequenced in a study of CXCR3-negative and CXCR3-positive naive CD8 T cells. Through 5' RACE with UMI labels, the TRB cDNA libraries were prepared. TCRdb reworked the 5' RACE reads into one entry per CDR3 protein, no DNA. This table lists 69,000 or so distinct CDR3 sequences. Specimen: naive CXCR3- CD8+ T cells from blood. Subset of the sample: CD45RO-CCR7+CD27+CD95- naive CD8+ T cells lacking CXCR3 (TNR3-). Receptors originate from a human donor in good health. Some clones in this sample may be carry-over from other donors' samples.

The CDR3: CASSLSGELSYNEQFF. The V and J genes are TRBV27 and TRBJ2-1. The CDR3 is made up of 16 amino acids. CDR1 and CDR2 (germline): MNHEY, SMNVEV (reference sequence).

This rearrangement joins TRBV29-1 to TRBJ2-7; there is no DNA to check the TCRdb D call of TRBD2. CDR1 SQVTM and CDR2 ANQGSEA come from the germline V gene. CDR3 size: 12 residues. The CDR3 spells CSAGDLPYEQYF.